This TCR beta chain stems from a study of blood T cell repertoires in COVID-19. Study details: Sources were T cells, B-cell-depleted T cells, or PBMCs; the material itself was cDNA or gDNA.

The germline CDR1 and CDR2 sequences are SGDLS and YYNGEE. J was trimmed by 0 bases and V by 3 bases; bases with no gene match: 3. This CDR3 spans 15 amino acids. Measured with immunoSEQ multiplex PCR; TCRdb has only the in-frame clones, and not every one. The data contain 150,000 to 200,000 clones, approximately 85% of them singletons. Material: peripheral blood. The chain combines TRBV9 with TRBJ2-7; 10 nucleotides align to TRBD1. The sequence came from an elderly woman with acute or convalescent COVID-19. The CDR3 sequence: CASSEGQGSSYEQYF. CDR3 in DNA: TGTGCCAGCAGCGAGGGACAGGGGAGCTCCTACGAGCAGTACTTC.